The 10 T cell receptor beta chains presented below share a single source sample, sequenced in a study of blood T cells in healthy people across ages. Using a J-beta primer mix together with a sample-barcoded 5' primer, a second PCR was run for roughly 7 to 12 cycles. TCRdb recomputed calls from the 5' RACE reads with MiXCR, one row per CDR3 protein. Of approximately 810,000 distinct CDR3 sequences in the sample, roughly 34% were seen once. Specimen: blood. These receptor sequences come from a man aged 18 to 30 in good health.

The gene calls are TRBV10-3 and TRBJ1-2; the D gene is possibly TRBD1 (6 bases). Trimming removed 7 bases from V and 3 bases from J, with 15 bases in between. The CDR3 covers 14 residues. Per germline, CDR1 ENHRY and CDR2 SYGVKD. The CDR3 nucleotides are TGTGCCATCACGGGGACATCAAGCGACTATGGCTACACCTTC. It is translated as CAITGTSSDYGYTF.

The genes are TRBV20-1 and TRBJ2-1; D is unresolved. The length of the CDR3 is 13 residues. Germline V CDR1 and CDR2: DFQATT, SNEGSKA (reference sequence). Trimming stripped 6 bases from V and 6 bases from J, with 15 bases between. CDR3 in DNA: TGCAGTGCCCCACAGCAAAGGACCAATGAGCAGTTCTTC. Translation: CSAPQQRTNEQFF.

J is TRBJ2-1 and V is TRBV3-1, with D unresolved. The CDR3 runs 17 residues. Germline CDR1 reads LGHDT; CDR2 reads YNNKEL (reference sequence). The V end was cut by 3 bases, the J end by 7 bases, with 22 bases between. The CDR3 DNA is TGTGCCAGCAGCCAGGGGAATAGAATCAGACAAGGGAATGAGCAGTTCTTC. Translating gives CASSQGNRIRQGNEQFF.

The V and J genes are TRBV7-2 and TRBJ2-1; 7 bases agree with TRBD2. CDR3 length equals 15 residues. The germline V gene has CDR1 SGHTA and CDR2 FQGNSA. V dropped 0 bases and J dropped 8; count of bases not matched to a gene: 7. The CDR3 here is CASSLAWTSQHEQFF. CDR3 DNA: TGTGCCAGCAGCTTAGCCTGGACTAGTCAGCATGAGCAGTTCTTC.

This clonotype occurred a few times. J is TRBJ1-2 and V is TRBV27, with 7 bases matching TRBD1. CDR3 length: 15 residues. Germline assignment: CDR1 MNHEY and CDR2 SMNVEV (reference sequence). Trimming at V came to 5 bases and at J to 0 bases, leaving 6 bases not matched to a gene. The CDR3 loop reads CASSKEGGTNYGYTF. The CDR3 DNA sequence: TGTGCCAGCAGTAAAGAAGGGGGCACTAACTATGGCTACACCTTC.

In its sample, this clonotype was seen many times. The chain is built from TRBV6-5 and TRBJ1-2, with D maybe TRBD1 (5 bases). Trimming stripped 6 bases from V and 6 bases from J, with 14 bases between. The V gene's germline CDR1 is MNHEY and CDR2 SVGAGI. The CDR3 contains 13 residues. The CDR3 DNA reads TGTGCCAGCAGGAAAGAAGGGGTGGATGGCTACACCTTC. It yields the protein CASRKEGVDGYTF.

Of note for this clonotype: Its ends do not fully match the called genes, so a read error is possible. This sequence joins TRBV12-3 or TRBV12-4 and TRBJ2-6; no definite D call. The CDR3 is 16 residues long. CDR3 region: CACSIGPNPGANVLTF. The DNA for the CDR3 is TGTGCCTGCAGTATCGGGCCGAACCCTGGGGCCAACGTCCTGACTTTC.

This clonotype appeared many times. The gene calls are TRBV20-1 and TRBJ2-1; the D gene is possibly TRBD2 (6 bases). V was clipped by 0 bases and J by 4 bases, with 10 bases between them. CDR1 is DFQATT, CDR2 SNEGSKA, per germline (reference sequence). The CDR3 loop spans 14 amino acids. CDR3 in amino acids: CSARDWREYNEQFF. CDR3 DNA: TGCAGTGCTAGAGATTGGCGGGAATACAATGAGCAGTTCTTC.

V and J are TRBV4-2 and TRBJ2-2; 12 bases line up with TRBD1. Trimming took 3 bases from V and 7 from J; bases not matched to a gene: 9. The CDR3 extends over 17 amino acids. Per germline, CDR1 LGHNA and CDR2 YNFKEQ. The CDR3 loop is CASSQEPGQGAVGELFF. In DNA form, the CDR3 reads TGTGCCAGCAGCCAGGAACCGGGACAGGGGGCCGTCGGGGAGCTGTTTTTT.

This clonotype was observed a handful of times. The chain is built from TRBV20-1 and TRBJ2-3, with TRBD1 matching 9 bases. CDR1 is DFQATT, CDR2 SNEGSKA, per germline (reference sequence). This CDR3 has 16 residues. V trimming: 0 bases; J trimming: 4 bases; junction bases outside the gene matches: 8. This CDR3 is CSARDPDRGGPDTQYF. The DNA of the CDR3 is TGCAGTGCTAGAGACCCGGACAGGGGAGGGCCAGATACGCAGTATTTT.